The source of this TCR beta chain is a study of cytomegalovirus exposure and HLA in healthy donors. The PCR employed 60 Vbeta primers together with 13 Jbeta primers. This table comes from immunoSEQ multiplex PCR, and its TCRdb copy is limited to in-frame clones, with some not included. The table includes about 100,000 clones, roughly four fifths detected once. CDR3 length: 14 residues. The sequence was obtained from a man aged 35 to 55 in good health and CMV-seronegative. What was sequenced was PBMCs. This chain links TRBV21-1 with TRBJ2-7; the D call TRBD1 from the table was never checked on the DNA. TRBV21-1 is a documented pseudogene. CDR3 in DNA: TGTGCCAGCAGCAACGGACAGGGGGTCAACGAGCAGTACTTC. Protein sequence: CASSNGQGVNEQYF.